The present entry profiles one TCR beta chain with its context. Authors' analysis steps: Reference gene primer amplification yielded estimated nucleated cell counts. The table came from immunoSEQ multiplex PCR; TCRdb's copy has only in-frame clones and leaves some out. V and J calls and clone size are copied from that table; D and trimming were computed from the DNA. The sample has about 310,000 clones; roughly 87% are singletons. The source of the sample is a study of blood T cell repertoires in COVID-19. Study-level information: The cDNA or gDNA used as material had been derived from T cells, B-cell-depleted T cells, or PBMCs.

The CDR3 extends over 15 amino acids. The germline CDR1 and CDR2 sequences are LNHDA and SQIVND (reference sequence). V gave up 4 bases and J gave up 0 bases; unmatched junction bases: 4. Recovery among Cohort 3 donors was established by two negative PCRs, clearance, or symptom resolution. Sequencing was carried out using PBMCs or T cells enriched from blood (not recorded which). This receptor was taken from a woman aged 18-30 years who had recovered from COVID-19. The V call is TRBV19, the J call TRBJ2-3; 7 bases map to TRBD1. DNA for the CDR3: TGTGCCAGTAGTAAAGGACAGGCTAGCACAGATACGCAGTATTTT. Its protein is CASSKGQASTDTQYF.